This entry describes one TCR beta chain. Its specificity is unknown. These data belong to a study of graft-versus-host responses after intestinal transplantation. Whole-study context: All recipients were transplanted with multivisceral, liver-intestinal, or isolated intestinal grafts. Anti-thymocyte globulin was used for induction in all recipients, who then took tacrolimus and steroids for roughly 3 years. The study's findings and limits: Investigators detected GvH clones in recipient marrow, with some emerging earlier in ileum or blood. Patients with graft-donor T cell macrochimerism had high graft-versus-host to host-versus-graft clonal ratios in allografts.

The repertoire was sequenced with immunoSEQ multiplex PCR; TCRdb's copy has only in-frame clones and lacks some. The data contain 80,000 to 100,000 clones, around 90% of them singletons. The receptor comes from a human donor who received an intestinal transplant. The source material was unstimulated CD4+ T cells sorted from spleen or lymph node cells, sampled before intestinal transplant.

The CDR3 loop is CATSRDPASNSPLHF. CDR3 nucleotide sequence: TGTGCCACCAGCAGAGATCCAGCGAGTAATTCACCCCTCCACTTT. The rearrangement uses TRBV15 and TRBJ1-6; D is uncertain. The CDR3 is 15 residues long. V gave up 0 bases and J gave up 6 bases, with 9 bases separating them. CDR1 and CDR2 from the germline V gene are LNHNV and YYDKDF (reference sequence).